This TCR beta chain appears in the sequencing data of a study of OX40 agonist ivuxolimab in advanced cancers. Whole-study context: Treatment of patients was with ivuxolimab, an agonistic anti-OX40 (CD134) antibody. The dose-escalation cohort had hepatocellular carcinoma, melanoma, renal cell or head and neck cancer. Past anti-PD-1, anti-PD-L1 or anti-CTLA-4 therapy was accepted, and 30% to 50% had received some.

Here immunoSEQ multiplex PCR was the method, and the copy in TCRdb shows in-frame clones only, minus some. The repertoire holds about 48,000 clones, with 80% to 85% as singletons. This CDR3 has 12 amino acids. Trimming removed 6 bases from V and 6 bases from J, with 12 bases in between. CDR1 is KGHSH and CDR2 is LQKENI in the germline V gene. This clone appeared a single time. The rearrangement joins TRBV18 to TRBJ2-7; D ambiguous. The specimen was CD4+ or CD8+ T cells sorted from blood, collected in a trial of the OX40 agonist ivuxolimab. The clonotype originates from an adult with an advanced solid tumor such as melanoma, head and neck, liver or kidney cancer. In DNA form, the CDR3 reads TGTGCCAGCTCCCCCGACATGTCCGAGCAGTACTTC. Protein product: CASSPDMSEQYF.